The next 6 T cell receptor beta chains were all read from a single sample in a study of T cells in Graves' hyperthyroidism and ophthalmopathy. RNA transcripts gave rise to amplified TCR beta CDR3 regions. First-round RT-PCR of the TCR CDR3 relied on the HTBI primer set. TCRdb analysed the multiplex PCR reads with MiXCR anew, one entry per CDR3 protein. The sample has nearly 600,000 distinct CDR3 sequences, more than 13% seen once. The source material was blood. The origin of the receptors is a woman aged 18-35 years with Graves' ophthalmopathy.

This clonotype was observed many times. The J gene is TRBJ2-3, the V gene TRBV6-1, with D unresolved. Trimming took off 1 base at V and 3 bases at J, with 11 bases between the two ends. The CDR3 has 15 amino acids. Germline V lookup: CDR1 MNHNS, CDR2 SASEGT. The CDR3 sequence: CASSEVHRSTDTQYF. Written as DNA, the CDR3 is TGTGCCAGCAGTGAAGTACACAGAAGTACAGATACGCAGTATTTT.

This clonotype was seen many times. The chain joins TRBV28 to TRBJ2-2; 7 nucleotides agree with TRBD2. The CDR3 sequence is 15 residues long. V lost 8 bases, J lost 6 bases, and 12 bases stayed unmatched. Germline V CDR1 and CDR2: MDHEN, SYDVKM. CDR3 region: CASVYGTKVAGELFF. DNA of the CDR3: TGTGCCAGCGTCTACGGGACTAAGGTCGCCGGGGAGCTGTTTTTT.

There are many counts of this clonotype. The J gene is TRBJ1-5, the V gene TRBV6-2 or TRBV6-3; D perhaps matches TRBD1 (6 bases). This CDR3 spans 14 amino acids. Germline-derived CDR1 and CDR2 are MNHEY and SVGEGT. With 5 bases removed from V and 4 bases from J, the gap between germline ends came to 12 bases. The CDR3, as DNA: TGTGCCAGCAGTGACAGGATTGGGAATCAGCCCCAGCATTTT. As protein: CASSDRIGNQPQHF.

The rearrangement uses TRBV10-3 and TRBJ1-4; 7 bases match TRBD1. After removal of 3 bases from V and 8 bases from J, the junction contained 9 bases not matched to a gene. The CDR3 runs 15 residues. CDR1 and CDR2 (germline): ENHRY, SYGVKD. CDR3 protein: CAISEETGWGEKLFF. Written as DNA, the CDR3 is TGTGCCATCAGTGAAGAGACAGGGTGGGGGGAAAAACTGTTTTTT.

At least ten counts were recorded for this clonotype. This chain uses TRBV9 with TRBJ1-6; D may be TRBD1 (5 bases). The germline gives CDR1 SGDLS, CDR2 YYNGEE. V was clipped by 0 bases and J by 7 bases, with 8 bases between them. CDR3 length: 14 residues. The CDR3 DNA sequence: TGTGCCAGCAGCGTAGGAGGGGACAATTCACCCCTCCACTTT. Translated: CASSVGGDNSPLHF. The complete variable domain, with remaining parts taken from reference TRBV9 and TRBJ1-6, reads DSGVTQTPKHLITATGQRVTLRCSPRSGDLSVYWYQQSLDQGLQFLIQYYNGEERAKGNILERFSAQQFPDLHSELNLSSLELGDSALYFCASSVGGDNSPLHFGNGTRLTVT.

The chain links TRBV6-1 to TRBJ2-7, with 10 positions matching TRBD1. The J call may not be correct, given that the DNA end is closer to TRBJ2-1. The CDR3 sequence is 16 residues long. Germline V gene data show CDR1 as MNHNS and CDR2 as SASEGT. Written as DNA, the CDR3 is TGTGCCAGCAGTGGTCCCCGGGGGACAGGGGCCTACGAGCAGTTCTTC. Protein product: CASSGPRGTGAYEQFF.